This T cell receptor beta chain was identified during a study of cytomegalovirus exposure and HLA in healthy donors. Worth noting for this clone: Its antigen is not known.

Both 60 Vbeta primers and 13 Jbeta primers went into the PCR. Here immunoSEQ multiplex PCR was the method, and the copy in TCRdb shows in-frame clones only, minus some. The sample includes approximately 220,000 clones, 60% to 80% of them seen just once. Study conclusions and caveats: Most subjects had HLA-A and HLA-B alleles reportedly predicted accurately by TCR beta sequences.

With 4 bases clipped from V and 1 base from J, the junction kept 5 bases outside the gene matches. There are 14 residues in the CDR3. Germline V lookup: CDR1 SGHRS, CDR2 YFSETQ. Sequencing input: PBMCs. The receptor's source is a man younger than 30 in good health and CMV-seronegative. The chain carries TRBV5-1 and TRBJ2-7, with TRBD2 identical over 7 bases. The CDR3 coding sequence is TGCGCCAGCAGCGCTGGGGAGGGGTCCTACGAGCAGTACTTC. Its protein is CASSAGEGSYEQYF.